There are a few counts of the clone carrying this T cell receptor (beta chain). This sample was taken from a study of blood T cells in healthy people across ages. Alongside a J-beta primer mix, a sample-barcoded 5' primer served in a second PCR lasting 7 to 11 cycles. TCRdb analysed the 5' RACE reads with MiXCR anew, one entry per CDR3 protein. The table lists more than 500,000 distinct CDR3 sequences, roughly a quarter of them singletons. Looked up from germline, CDR1 is SEHNR and CDR2 is FQNEAQ (reference sequence). The CDR3 is made up of 12 amino acids. V gave up 5 bases and J gave up 5 bases, with 9 bases separating them. Each sample used at least 6.5 million PBMCs.

The chain recombines TRBV7-9 with TRBJ1-2; unclear D gene. The clonotype comes from a woman in her 70s in good health. Material: blood. The CDR3 DNA is TGTGCCAGCAGCCCCAGCTTGTATGGCTACACCTTC. Residues: CASSPSLYGYTF.